These 9 T cell receptor beta chains were all obtained from the same sample, sequenced in a study of blood T cell repertoires in COVID-19. Some clones are missing from TCRdb's copy, which holds only in-frame ones; the method was immunoSEQ multiplex PCR. The repertoire consists of tens of thousands of clones, with 85% to 90% occurring once and the leading ten covering 10% to 15%. The sequenced sample consisted of peripheral blood. These receptors all come from an older man with acute or convalescent COVID-19.

This clone came up a few times. This sequence joins TRBV5-1 and TRBJ1-1; D remains ambiguous. With 4 bases removed from V and 3 bases from J, the gap between germline ends came to 16 bases. The CDR3 extends over 15 amino acids. Germline loops: CDR1 SGHRS, CDR2 YFSETQ. Written as DNA, the CDR3 is TGCGCCAGCAGCGTTGTGGGCGGGATGGACACTGAAGCTTTCTTT. As protein: CASSVVGGMDTEAFF.

In DNA, the CDR3 is TGTGCCAGCAGCCCGACAGGGAGCTTGAACGAGCAGTACTTC. This gives the protein CASSPTGSLNEQYF. The chain recombines TRBV14 with TRBJ2-7, with TRBD1 matching 7 bases. The J segment lost 5 bases and the V segment lost 4 bases, leaving 8 bases of the junction unmatched. This CDR3 has 14 amino acids. Germline assignment: CDR1 SGHDN and CDR2 FVKESK.

The CDR3 sequence: CASSIADRVFGYTF. Written as DNA, the CDR3 is TGTGCCAGTAGTATAGCAGACAGGGTTTTTGGCTACACCTTC. The V gene is TRBV19, the J gene TRBJ1-2, with 7 nucleotides matching TRBD1. The CDR3 covers 14 residues. Unmatched junction bases numbered 6, after V lost 1 base and J lost 7 bases. CDR1 LNHDA and CDR2 SQIVND come from the germline V gene (reference sequence).

Only a few counts were recorded for this clone. The chain employs TRBV18 and TRBJ1-2; 7 bases match TRBD1. The CDR3 totals 14 residues. In germline, CDR1 is KGHSH, CDR2 LQKENI. The J segment lost 2 bases and the V segment lost 3 bases, leaving 3 bases of the junction unmatched. CDR3 nucleotides: TGTGCCAGCTCACCGGGGGACAGCAACTATGGCTACACCTTC. Residues: CASSPGDSNYGYTF.

The chain couples TRBV7-6 to TRBJ1-1; a possible D gene is TRBD1 (5 bases). The CDR3 contains 13 residues. From germline, CDR1 is SGHVS and CDR2 FNYEAQ. Trimming cost V 4 bases and J 1 base, with 7 bases left between them. CDR3 nucleotide sequence: TGTGCCAGCAGCTCCGACAGGAACACTGAAGCTTTCTTT. Protein sequence: CASSSDRNTEAFF.

This chain joins TRBV3-1 (or the pseudogene TRBV3-2) and TRBJ1-5, with a possible D match to TRBD1 (6 bases). The germline V gene has CDR1 LGHDT and CDR2 YNNKEL (reference sequence). The CDR3 runs to 13 residues. Trimming cost V 4 bases and J 7 bases, with 11 bases left between them. DNA of the CDR3: TGTGCCAGCAGCCCCGGGGGGCAACAGCCCCAGCATTTT. Translated, it gives CASSPGGQQPQHF.

The chain combines TRBV11-2 with TRBJ2-1, with 8 bases aligning to TRBD1. V was pared by 5 bases and J by 0 bases, with 6 bases of the junction left unmatched. The CDR3 sequence is 16 residues long. CDR1 and CDR2 from the germline V gene are SGHAT and FQNNGV. The CDR3 reads CASSKQGQDSYNEQFF. CDR3 nucleotides: TGTGCCAGCAGCAAACAGGGACAGGACTCCTACAATGAGCAGTTCTTC.

The V gene is TRBV9, the J gene TRBJ2-1, with 8 bases identical to TRBD2. The CDR3 has 18 residues. Unmatched junction bases numbered 15, after V lost 4 bases and J lost 3 bases. The germline gives CDR1 SGDLS, CDR2 YYNGEE. The CDR3 here is CASSFSGGDFFSYNEQFF. CDR3 bases: TGTGCCAGCAGCTTCAGCGGGGGAGACTTCTTTAGCTACAATGAGCAGTTCTTC. The entire variable domain, with the rest obtained from reference TRBV9 and TRBJ2-1, is as follows: DSGVTQTPKHLITATGQRVTLRCSPRSGDLSVYWYQQSLDQGLQFLIQYYNGEERAKGNILERFSAQQFPDLHSELNLSSLELGDSALYFCASSFSGGDFFSYNEQFFGPGTRLTVL.

The chain has TRBV28 and TRBJ1-1; 8 bases align to TRBD1. Per germline, CDR1 MDHEN and CDR2 SYDVKM. The CDR3 sequence is 12 residues long. The V gene end was trimmed by 11 bases and the J gene end by 2 bases; junction bases not matched to a gene: 4. The CDR3 sequence: CALGQGNTEAFF. The CDR3 DNA sequence: TGTGCCCTAGGACAGGGTAACACTGAAGCTTTCTTT.